This TCR beta chain was observed in a study of shared clonotypes between healthy human individuals (dated by TCRdb to about 2020). Broadly, across the study: A few men and a couple of women, aged 18 to 49 years, made up the cohort. Between about 0.8 and 9 billion PBMCs per donor were obtained by leukapheresis. To estimate repertoire size and how much clonotypes are shared between individuals, the study performed deep sequencing of blood TCR repertoires from a handful of healthy adults. To increase sequencing depth and limit assay-specific biases, TCR repertoire library preparation and sequencing were carried out by different laboratories using diverse techniques. General findings and caveats noted by the study authors: The small number of donors limited the genetic and exposure-history diversity represented. Pairwise subsampling indicated that sequencing depth was expected to affect the degree of clonotype sharing among donors. Sampling was restricted to blood, and TCR repertoires in tissue are likely to differ from TCR repertoires in blood.

The germline V gene provides CDR1 SGHTA and CDR2 FQGNSA. Here V drops 5 bases and J drops 5 bases, and the junction holds 10 bases not matched to any gene. Counted from cysteine to phenylalanine, this CDR3 has 15 amino acids. Left in the record is the CDR3 DNA by itself, 45 bases read in frame from the first base. This clone occurred many times. The antigen this receptor binds is unknown. No quality values exist for individual bases; no much larger clone is one base distant. Other DNA sequences from this sample encode an identical CDR3 as well. The donors were healthy, HIV-negative adults who had no recently reported acute infections or vaccinations. Only Caucasian adults living in Nashville, Tennessee, USA were represented among the donors. For unsorted samples, roughly 91 million PBMCs were counted, and genomic DNA was extracted using the QIAamp DNA Blood Mini kit. After blood collection by leukapheresis, PBMCs were isolated using Ficoll-Histopaque density gradient centrifugation and then cryopreserved in the vapor phase of liquid nitrogen.

Using the deep immunoSEQ assay, TCR CDR3 regions were amplified from genomic DNA by multiplex PCR. For each cell subset, the extracted genomic DNA was distributed evenly across all wells of several immunoSEQ 96-well plates, and each plate served as one replicate. For unsorted PBMC, approximately 0.3 ug of genomic DNA, equivalent to about 32,000 T cell genomes, went into each replicate PCR. Ten immunoSEQ deep assay plates were used to sequence the unsorted PBMC genomic DNA. The purified libraries were quantified using a Qubit 3.0 fluorometer, sized with a Bioanalyzer 2100, and then quantified again using the KAPA Library Quantification kit. Every immunoSEQ 96-well plate was sequenced on a separate single-read 150-cycle Illumina NextSeq 550 flow cell. Concerning the study's data processing: Because the immunoSEQ output held only junctional sequences and lacked quality scores, the filtering could not match the filtering applied to full-length reads. To assign V/J genes and CDR3, sequences were annotated using PyIR, a Python wrapper for IgBLAST v1.9, with IMGT germline references. Reads were filtered out if the reads had weak V/J assignments (E-value above 1e-6), no CDR3, stop codons, out-of-frame junctions, or ambiguous translated residues. V3J clonotypes were defined by identical inferred V gene, J gene, and CDR3 amino acid sequence. The percentage overlap between two repertoires was calculated by dividing the number of shared unique clonotypes by the size of the smaller repertoire. RTK rarefaction, the Chao1 estimator, and Recon v2.1 estimates of unobserved clonotypes were used to assess repertoire richness. TCRdb limited this immuneACCESS table to in-frame rearrangements with V and J called. A share of clones is missing; checked studies link under half to unresolved V genes, and the rest is unexplained. V and J calls and clone size come straight from that table; D and trimming were deduced from the DNA. This sample has 450,000 to 650,000 clones in its table, and around 77% of those were observed once. The ten top clones hold around 12% of the sample.

The receptor chain draws on TRBV7-2 and TRBJ2-5, with 8 bases matching TRBD2. Material for sequencing was PBMCs. The TCR sequence derives from a woman in her 40s in good health. Some clones in this sample may be carry-over from other donors' samples. The DNA sequence reads TGTGCCAGCAGCCCAACCGGGACTAGGGACGAGACCCAGTACTTC. Translated, it gives CASSPTGTRDETQYF.